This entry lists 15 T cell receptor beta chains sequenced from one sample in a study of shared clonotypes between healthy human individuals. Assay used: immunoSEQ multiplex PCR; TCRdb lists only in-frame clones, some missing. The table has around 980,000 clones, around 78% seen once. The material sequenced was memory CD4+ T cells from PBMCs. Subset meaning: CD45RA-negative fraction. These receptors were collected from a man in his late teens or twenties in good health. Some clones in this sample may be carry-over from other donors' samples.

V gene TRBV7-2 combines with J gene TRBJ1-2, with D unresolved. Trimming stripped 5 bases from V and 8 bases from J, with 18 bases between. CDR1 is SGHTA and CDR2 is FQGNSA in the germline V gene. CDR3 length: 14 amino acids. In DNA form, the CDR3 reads TGTGCCAGCAGCCCCCAGGACGGGAGTTGGGGCTACACCTTC. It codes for CASSPQDGSWGYTF.

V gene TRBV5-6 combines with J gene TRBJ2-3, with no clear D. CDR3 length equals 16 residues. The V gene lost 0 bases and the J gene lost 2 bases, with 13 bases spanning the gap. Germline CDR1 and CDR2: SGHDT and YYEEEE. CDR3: CASSLEFASFTDTQYF. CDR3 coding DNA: TGTGCCAGCAGCTTGGAATTTGCCAGTTTCACAGATACGCAGTATTTT. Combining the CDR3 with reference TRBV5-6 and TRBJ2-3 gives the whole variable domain DAGVTQSPTHLIKTRGQQVTLRCSPKSGHDTVSWYQQALGQGPQFIFQYYEEEERQRGNFPDRFSGHQFPNYSSELNVNALLLGDSALYLCASSLEFASFTDTQYFGPGTRLTVL.

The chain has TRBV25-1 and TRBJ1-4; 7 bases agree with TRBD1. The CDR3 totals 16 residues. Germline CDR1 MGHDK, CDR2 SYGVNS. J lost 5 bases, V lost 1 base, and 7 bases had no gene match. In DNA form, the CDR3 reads TGTGCCAGCAGTGAATTAATCGGGACAGAGAATGAAAAACTGTTTTTT. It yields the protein CASSELIGTENEKLFF.

CDR3 nucleotide sequence: TGTGCCAGCTCACCACCTATGTCGGTGGCTGAGCAGTTCTTC. It encodes CASSPPMSVAEQFF. V usage is TRBV18 and J usage is TRBJ2-1; D not certain. Between the trimmed V and J ends, which lost 0 bases and 9 bases, there was a span of 12 bases. The CDR3 has 14 amino acids. Germline loops: CDR1 KGHSH, CDR2 LQKENI.

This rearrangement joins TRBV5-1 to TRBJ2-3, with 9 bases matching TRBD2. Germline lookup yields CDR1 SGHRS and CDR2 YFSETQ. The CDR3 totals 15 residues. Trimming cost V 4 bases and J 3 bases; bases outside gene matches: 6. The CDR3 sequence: CASSPLAGATDTQYF. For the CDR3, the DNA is TGCGCCAGCAGCCCTTTAGCGGGAGCTACAGATACGCAGTATTTT. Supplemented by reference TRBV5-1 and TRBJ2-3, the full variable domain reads KAGVTQTPRYLIKTRGQQVTLSCSPISGHRSVSWYQQTPGQGLQFLFEYFSETQRNKGNFPGRFSGRQFSNSRSEMNVSTLELGDSALYLCASSPLAGATDTQYFGPGTRLTVL.

The CDR3 coding sequence is TGTGCCAGCTCACCGACGGGGGGAGGTGGGTCCTACGAGCAGTACTTC. It yields the protein CASSPTGGGGSYEQYF. The chain couples TRBV18 to TRBJ2-7, with 7 positions matching TRBD2. J gave up 1 base and V 3 bases, and 9 bases lay outside the gene matches. The germline CDR1 and CDR2 sequences are KGHSH and LQKENI. The CDR3 is made up of 16 amino acids.

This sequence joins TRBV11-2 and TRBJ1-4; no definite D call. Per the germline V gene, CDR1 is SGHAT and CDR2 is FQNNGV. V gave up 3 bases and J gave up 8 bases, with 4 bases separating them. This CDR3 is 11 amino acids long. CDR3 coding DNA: TGTGCCAGCAGCTTTTACGAAAAACTGTTTTTT. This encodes CASSFYEKLFF.

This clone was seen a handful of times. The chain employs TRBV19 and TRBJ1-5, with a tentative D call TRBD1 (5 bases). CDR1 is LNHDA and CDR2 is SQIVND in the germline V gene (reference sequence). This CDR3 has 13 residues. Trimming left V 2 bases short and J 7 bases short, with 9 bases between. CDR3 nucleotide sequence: TGTGCCAGTAGTATATGGGGGGACCAGCCCCAGCATTTT. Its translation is CASSIWGDQPQHF.

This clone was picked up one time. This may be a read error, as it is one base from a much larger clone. CDR3 sequence reads: CASSASNQPQHF. The CDR3 nucleotides are TGTGCCAGCAGCGCCAGTAATCAGCCCCAGCATTTT. The chain uses TRBV7-9 and TRBJ1-5; D uncertain. CDR1 and CDR2 (germline): SEHNR, FQNEAQ (reference sequence). This CDR3 is built from 12 residues. The V end was cut by 5 bases, the J end by 4 bases, with 6 bases between. Drawing the rest from reference TRBV7-9 and TRBJ1-5, the complete variable domain is DTGVSQNPRHKITKRGQNVTFRCDPISEHNRLYWYRQTLGQGPEFLTYFQNEAQLEKSRLLSDRFSAERPKGSFSTLEIQRTEQGDSAMYLCASSASNQPQHFGDGTRLSIL.

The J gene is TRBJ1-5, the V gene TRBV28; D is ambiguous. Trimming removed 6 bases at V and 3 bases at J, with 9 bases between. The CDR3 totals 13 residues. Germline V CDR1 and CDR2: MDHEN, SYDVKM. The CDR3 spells CASRDPPNQPQHF. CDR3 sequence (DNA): TGTGCCAGCAGGGACCCCCCCAATCAGCCCCAGCATTTT.

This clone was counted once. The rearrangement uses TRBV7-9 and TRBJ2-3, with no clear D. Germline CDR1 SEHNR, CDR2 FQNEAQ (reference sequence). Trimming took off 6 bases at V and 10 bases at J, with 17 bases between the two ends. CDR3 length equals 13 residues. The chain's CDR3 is CASSPVGKLAQYF. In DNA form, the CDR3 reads TGTGCCAGCAGTCCCGTGGGGAAGCTGGCGCAGTATTTT.

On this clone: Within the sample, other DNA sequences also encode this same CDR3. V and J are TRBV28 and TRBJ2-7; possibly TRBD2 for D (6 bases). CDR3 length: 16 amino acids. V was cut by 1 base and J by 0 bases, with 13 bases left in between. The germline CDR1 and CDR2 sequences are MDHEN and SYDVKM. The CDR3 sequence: CASSLYRDGSSYEQYF. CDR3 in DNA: TGTGCCAGCAGTTTATACCGGGACGGGAGCTCCTACGAGCAGTACTTC.

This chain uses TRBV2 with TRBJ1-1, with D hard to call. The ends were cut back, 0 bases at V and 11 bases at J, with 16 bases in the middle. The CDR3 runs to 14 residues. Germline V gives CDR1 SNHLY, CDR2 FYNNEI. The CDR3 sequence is CASSEAPRSGEAFF. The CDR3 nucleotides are TGTGCCAGCAGTGAAGCCCCACGGTCCGGGGAGGCTTTCTTT.

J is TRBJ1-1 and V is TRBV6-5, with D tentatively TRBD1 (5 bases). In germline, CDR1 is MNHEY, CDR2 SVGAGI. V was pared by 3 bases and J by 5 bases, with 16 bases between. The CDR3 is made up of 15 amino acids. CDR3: CASSYGQGSATEAFF. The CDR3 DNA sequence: TGTGCCAGCAGTTATGGCCAGGGATCCGCGACTGAAGCTTTCTTT.

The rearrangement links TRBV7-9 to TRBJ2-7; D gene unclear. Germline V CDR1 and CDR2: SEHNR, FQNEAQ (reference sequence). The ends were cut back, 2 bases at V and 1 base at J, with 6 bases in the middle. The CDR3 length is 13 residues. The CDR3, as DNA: TGTGCCAGCAGCTTATCGGATTCCTACGAGCAGTACTTC. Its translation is CASSLSDSYEQYF.